This T cell receptor beta chain was obtained from a study of T cells after yellow fever vaccination. This clonotype was counted only a few times. The CDR3 has 18 amino acids. V shed 5 bases, J shed 1 base, and the junction held 4 bases outside the gene matches. Germline V gives CDR1 SGHAT, CDR2 FQNNGV. Universal primer sites and UMIs were introduced during 5'RACE template-switching synthesis of TCR cDNA. TCRdb re-called the 5' RACE reads with MiXCR, one entry per CDR3 protein. The repertoire holds under 55,000 distinct CDR3 sequences, with 5% to 8.5% as singletons. The sample consisted of CD8+ T cells not binding an NS4B(214-222) dextramer, sorted from PBMCs, taken more than 40 days after the first yellow fever vaccination. The source of this sequence is a man aged 18 to 29 who received the YFV17D yellow fever vaccine. The chain combines TRBV11-2 with TRBJ2-6, with 14 bases fitting TRBD2. The CDR3 DNA is TGTGCCAGCAGCCAGACTAGCGGGGGGGGGTCTGGGGCCAACGTCCTGACTTTC. The encoded protein is CASSQTSGGGSGANVLTF. The full variable domain, completed using reference TRBV11-2 and TRBJ2-6, is EAGVAQSPRYKIIEKRQSVAFWCNPISGHATLYWYQQILGQGPKLLIQFQNNGVVDDSQLPKDRFSAERLKGVDSTLKIQPAKLEDSAVYLCASSQTSGGGSGANVLTFGAGSRLTVL.